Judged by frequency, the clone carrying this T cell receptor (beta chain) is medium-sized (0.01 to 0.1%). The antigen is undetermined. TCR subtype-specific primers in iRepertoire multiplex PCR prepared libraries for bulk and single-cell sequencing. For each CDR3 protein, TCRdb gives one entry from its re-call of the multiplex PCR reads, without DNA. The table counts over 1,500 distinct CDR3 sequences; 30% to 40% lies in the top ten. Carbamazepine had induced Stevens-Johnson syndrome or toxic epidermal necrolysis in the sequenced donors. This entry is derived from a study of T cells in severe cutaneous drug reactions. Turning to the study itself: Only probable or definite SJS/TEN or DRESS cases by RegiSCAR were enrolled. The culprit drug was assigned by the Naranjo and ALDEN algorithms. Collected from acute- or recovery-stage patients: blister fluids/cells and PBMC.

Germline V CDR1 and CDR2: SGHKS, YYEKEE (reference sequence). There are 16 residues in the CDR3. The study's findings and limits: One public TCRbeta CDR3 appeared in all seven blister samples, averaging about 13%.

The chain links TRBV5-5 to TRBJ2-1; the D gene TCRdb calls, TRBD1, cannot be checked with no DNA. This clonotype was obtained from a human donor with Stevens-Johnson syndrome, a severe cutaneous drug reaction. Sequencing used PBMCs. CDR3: CASSLAFRDTNNEQFF. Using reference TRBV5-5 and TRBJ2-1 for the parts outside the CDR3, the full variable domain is DAGVTQSPTHLIKTRGQQVTLRCSPISGHKSVSWYQQVLGQGPQFIFQYYEKEERGRGNFPDRFSARQFPNYSSELNVNALLLGDSALYLCASSLAFRDTNNEQFFGPGTRLTVL.